The rows below give T cell receptor beta chains drawn from one sample of a study of Ad26.COV2.S vaccination and SARS-CoV-2 variants. This table comes from immunoSEQ multiplex PCR, and its TCRdb copy is limited to in-frame clones, with some not included. Of about 320,000 clones detected, about 82% appear once; the ten largest clones hold roughly 2.1%. The material sequenced was peripheral blood, taken in a trial of Ad26.COV2.S vaccine versus placebo. Receptors originate from a person aged 18-65 years who received the Ad26.COV2.S COVID-19 vaccine or a placebo. The CDR3 runs from the conserved cysteine through the conserved F or W. D genes are given only for firm matches. A clone size is listed for some rows: how often the clone was seen (once, few, many), or a class if it is expanded.

>TRBV6-2/TRBV6-3|.|.|TRBJ2-2
TGTGCCAGCAGTTACAGGGGGACCTCCGGGGAGCTGTTTTTT
CASSYRGTSGELFF
>TRBV30|.|.|TRBJ1-6
TGTGCCTGGAGAGGACAGCCTCCAGGGAATTCACCCCTCCACTTT
CAWRGQPPGNSPLHF
>TRBV5-1|.|.|TRBJ1-2
TGCGCCAGCAGCTTGATTGGGGGCAACTATGGCTACACCTTC
CASSLIGGNYGYTF
>TRBV5-8|.|once|TRBJ1-3
TGTGCCAGCAATATAAGAGGGGCCGGAAACACCATATATTTT
CASNIRGAGNTIYF
>TRBV19|.|once|TRBJ2-5
TGTGCCAGTAGTATTGCGGTGGAAGCCGGGGAGACCCAGTACTTC
CASSIAVEAGETQYF
>TRBV27|.|.|TRBJ1-2
TGTGCCAGCAGTTTTCGGGGGTCGAGCTATGGCTACACCTTC
CASSFRGSSYGYTF
>TRBV5-1|.|.|TRBJ2-7
TGCGCCAGCAGCTTGGAGCCGGTCCACTCCTCCTACGAGCAGTACTTC
CASSLEPVHSSYEQYF
>TRBV18|.|.|TRBJ1-2
TGTGCCAGCTCAACGGCAAACTATGGCTACACCTTC
CASSTANYGYTF
>TRBV20-1|.|.|TRBJ2-5
TGCAGTGCTAGTGACGGACGAAGGGGGACCCAGTACTTC
CSASDGRRGTQYF
>TRBV4-3|.|.|TRBJ1-1
TGCGCCAGCAGCCAAGAGAGTGGGGGAACTGAAGCTTTCTTT
CASSQESGGTEAFF
>TRBV5-1|.|.|TRBJ2-1
TGCGCCAGCAGCTTACTACAGAGCTCCTACAATGAGCAGTTCTTC
CASSLLQSSYNEQFF
>TRBV21-1|.|.|TRBJ1-2
TGTGCCAGCAGCAATTGCTTTACCGGGACAAACTATGGCTACACCTTC
CASSNCFTGTNYGYTF
>TRBV4-1|.|.|TRBJ1-5
TGCGCCAGCAGCCAAGTTGGGGGGTTTAGCAATCAGCCCCAGCATTTT
CASSQVGGFSNQPQHF
>TRBV6-1|TRBD1|.|TRBJ1-2
TGTGCCAGCAGTGAAGCGGGGGACAGGACCTATGGCTACACCTTC
CASSEAGDRTYGYTF
>TRBV6-5|TRBD1|.|TRBJ1-1
TGTGCCAGCAGTTTGGACAGGGGGAACACTGAAGCTTTCTTT
CASSLDRGNTEAFF
>TRBV27|.|.|TRBJ2-2
TGTGCCAGCAGTTTTAGGTCCGGGGAGCTGTTTTTT
CASSFRSGELFF
>TRBV30|TRBD1|.|TRBJ1-5
TGTGCCTCGAGGACAGGCCCAATCGGTCAGCCCCAGCATTTT
CASRTGPIGQPQHF
>TRBV7-9|.|.|TRBJ1-3
TGTGCCAGCAGCGGGGCCTCTGGGGGATCCTCTGGAAACACCATATATTTT
CASSGASGGSSGNTIYF
>TRBV10-2|.|.|TRBJ2-7
TGCGCCAGCAGTGAGTCAGTTGGGGAGCAGTACTTC
CASSESVGEQYF
>TRBV5-1|TRBD1|.|TRBJ1-4
TGCGCCAGCTCCCCCCCAGGGGGGTCAAGGGGTGAAAAACTGTTTTTT
CASSPPGGSRGEKLFF
>TRBV10-3|TRBD2|.|TRBJ2-5
TGTGCCATCAGTGGGACTAGCGGGGGATCGTACCAAGAGACCCAGTACTTC
CAISGTSGGSYQETQYF
>TRBV19|.|.|TRBJ2-7
TGTGCCAGTAGTAGGGGAGAGGCCTACGAGCAGTACTTC
CASSRGEAYEQYF
>TRBV6-6|TRBD1|.|TRBJ1-4
TGTGCCAGCAGTTACTCCGACAGGGGAACTAATGAAAAACTGTTTTTT
CASSYSDRGTNEKLFF
>TRBV7-8|.|.|TRBJ1-2
TGTGCCAGCAGCCACCGACAGGCCCTTAACTATGGCTACACCTTC
CASSHRQALNYGYTF
>TRBV7-8|.|.|TRBJ2-7
TGTGCCAGCAGCTTGAACCGGGGGCCCAAACCCTACGAGCAGTACTTC
CASSLNRGPKPYEQYF
>TRBV7-2|TRBD2|.|TRBJ2-3
TGTGCCAGCAGCTTAGTAGGTTCTAGCGGGGGCCTTCCGGATACGCAGTATTTT
CASSLVGSSGGLPDTQYF
>TRBV7-9|TRBD1|once|TRBJ2-3
TGTGCCAGCAGCGCCCGACAGGGGACTCACACAGATACGCAGTATTTT
CASSARQGTHTDTQYF
>TRBV2|.|.|TRBJ2-1
TGTGCCAGCAGTCTATCGTACAATGAGCAGTTCTTC
CASSLSYNEQFF
>TRBV10-3|TRBD1|.|TRBJ1-2
TGTGCCATCAGTCCTACAGGGGTGGGCTACACCTTC
CAISPTGVGYTF
>TRBV7-2|.|.|TRBJ2-4
TGTGCCAGCAGCTTTTTATATACAGGGAGGGCCAAAAACATTCAGTACTTC
CASSFLYTGRAKNIQYF
>TRBV25-1|.|.|TRBJ1-4
TGTGCCAGCAGCCAGGGCACAACTAATGAAAAACTGTTTTTT
CASSQGTTNEKLFF
>TRBV7-9|.|once|TRBJ1-3
TGTGCCAGCAGCACACGTCCAGGGACTTCTGGAAACACCATATATTTT
CASSTRPGTSGNTIYF
>TRBV19|.|.|TRBJ1-5
TGTGCCAGTAGTATAGTAGGAGGGTTCGATCAGCCCCAGCATTTT
CASSIVGGFDQPQHF
>TRBV5-4|TRBD2|.|TRBJ2-1
TGTGCCAGCAGAGGACTAGCGGGGGATGAGCAGTTCTTC
CASRGLAGDEQFF
>TRBV10-3|TRBD1|.|TRBJ2-2
TGTGCCATCAGTCACACAGGGGGAGGTACCGGGGAGCTGTTTTTT
CAISHTGGGTGELFF
>TRBV19|.|.|TRBJ1-5
TGTGCCACCCAGGCCGTTGGGTATTATCAGCCCCAGCATTTT
CATQAVGYYQPQHF
>TRBV4-3|TRBD2|.|TRBJ2-1
TGCGCCAGCAGCCAAGATAGGAGCGGGGGAAGGAATGAGCAGTTCTTC
CASSQDRSGGRNEQFF
>TRBV7-2|.|.|TRBJ2-7
TGTGCCAGCAGCTCTGACGTCGGCGTACAGTACTTC
CASSSDVGVQYF
>TRBV19|TRBD1|few|TRBJ1-5
TGTGCCAGTAGTATAGGGACAGGAGCGGGCAATCAGCCCCAGCATTTT
CASSIGTGAGNQPQHF
>TRBV19|.|.|TRBJ2-7
TGTGCCAGTAGTAGCCAGAAAGATACGAAGCAGTACTTC
CASSSQKDTKQYF
>TRBV6-5|.|.|TRBJ1-2
TGTGCCAGCAGTTATGTCGCAGGGCTAAGCTATGGCTACACCTTC
CASSYVAGLSYGYTF
>TRBV4-1|.|.|TRBJ2-1
TGCGCCAGCTCCCAAGGACCAGAGAGCTCCTACAATGAGCAGTTCTTC
CASSQGPESSYNEQFF
>TRBV9|.|.|TRBJ2-3
TGTGCCAGCAGCGTAAGCTTCACAGATACGCAGTATTTT
CASSVSFTDTQYF
>TRBV6-2/TRBV6-3|TRBD1|.|TRBJ1-6
TGTGCCAGCAGTTCCTCGACTCTGACAGGGGTGAATTCACCCCTCCACTTT
CASSSSTLTGVNSPLHF
>TRBV5-1|TRBD1|.|TRBJ2-2
TGCGCCAGCAGTACGGGACAGACGAACACCGGGGAGCTGTTTTTT
CASSTGQTNTGELFF
>TRBV29-1|.|.|TRBJ1-1
TGCAGCGTTGGAACGGGTCGCCCGAACACTGAAGCTTTCTTT
CSVGTGRPNTEAFF
>TRBV5-6|TRBD2|once|TRBJ2-5
TGTGCCAGCAGTCTCGGGCAGGGAGGGTACCAAGAGACCCAGTACTTC
CASSLGQGGYQETQYF
>TRBV6-2/TRBV6-3|TRBD1|.|TRBJ1-1
TGTGCCAGCAGTTTCTCGGACAGGGGAGTCCTGGGGAACACTGAAGCTTTCTTT
CASSFSDRGVLGNTEAFF
>TRBV25-1|.|.|TRBJ2-4
TGTGCCAGCAGTGAATTAGTAGGGGTTCAGTACTTC
CASSELVGVQYF
>TRBV7-9|.|.|TRBJ2-4
TGTGCCAGCAGCCACCAGGTTATAGCCAAAAACATTCAGTACTTC
CASSHQVIAKNIQYF
>TRBV5-4|.|.|TRBJ2-2
TGTGCCAGCACCCTGGCGGGGGCAGGCAGGGCCGGGGAGCTGTTTTTT
CASTLAGAGRAGELFF